The 9 T cell receptor beta chains reported below all come from one sample, sequenced in a study of identical twins. TCRdb re-derived calls from the 5' RACE reads in MiXCR, one entry per CDR3 protein. Of under 20,000 distinct CDR3 sequences listed, nearly 70% are singletons. Sequenced material: memory (CD45RO+) T cells sorted from blood. The receptors come from a woman under 30 in good health. This table probably holds off-target reads from a library built for another chain.

This clonotype has only a few counts. The chain uses TRBV29-1 and TRBJ1-1; 7 bases match TRBD1. There are 12 residues in the CDR3. With V trimmed by 6 bases and J by 2 bases, 3 bases remained unmatched. The germline gives CDR1 SQVTM, CDR2 ANQGSEA. As DNA, the CDR3 is TGCAGCGTAACAGGGGATAACACTGAAGCTTTCTTT. Its translation: CSVTGDNTEAFF.

The table lists this clonotype with a few counts. The V and J genes are TRBV20-1 and TRBJ2-7; 10 bases map to TRBD2. With V trimmed by 5 bases and J by 3 bases, 7 bases remained unmatched. The CDR3 totals 14 residues. From germline, CDR1 is DFQATT and CDR2 SNEGSKA (reference sequence). As DNA, the CDR3 is TGCAGTGCTCTACCGGGACTAGCGATCTACGAGCAGTACTTC. Its protein product is CSALPGLAIYEQYF.

This clonotype showed up just a few times. The CDR3 sequence: CASSYSPGLAGPLGVLDTQYF. In DNA form, the CDR3 reads TGTGCCAGCAGTTACTCCCCGGGACTAGCGGGACCATTAGGCGTCCTAGATACGCAGTATTTT. The chain employs TRBV6-6 and TRBJ2-3; 13 bases match TRBD2. The CDR3 runs 21 residues. Trimming took 0 bases from V and 5 from J; bases not matched to a gene: 17. Germline CDR1 MNHNY, CDR2 SVGAGI (reference sequence).

The chain employs TRBV11-1 and TRBJ2-1; TRBD1 matches at 8 bases. The CDR3 is 17 amino acids. With 0 bases clipped from V and 10 bases from J, the junction kept 14 bases outside the gene matches. Germline V lookup: CDR1 SGHAT, CDR2 FQDESV (reference sequence). The CDR3 here is CASSLAAQGATTDEQFF. For the CDR3, the DNA is TGTGCCAGCAGCTTAGCGGCCCAGGGGGCGACGACAGACGAGCAGTTCTTC.

The chain combines TRBV27 with TRBJ2-1; 7 nucleotides align to TRBD1. Germline V CDR1 and CDR2: MNHEY, SMNVEV (reference sequence). The CDR3 has 16 amino acids. The V segment lost 7 bases and the J segment 9 bases; nucleotides outside the gene matches: 18. CDR3 region: CASTYQWDSPSGEQFF. The CDR3 bases are TGTGCCAGCACTTACCAATGGGACAGCCCTTCGGGTGAGCAGTTCTTC.

The chain has TRBV20-1 and TRBJ2-1; 11 bases line up with TRBD2. With V trimmed by 7 bases and J by 8 bases, 10 bases remained unmatched. Germline V lookup: CDR1 DFQATT, CDR2 SNEGSKA (reference sequence). The CDR3 has 14 residues. The CDR3 sequence is CSVELSGRGDEQFF. CDR3 DNA: TGCAGTGTAGAACTTAGCGGGAGGGGCGATGAGCAGTTCTTC.

The chain is built from TRBV20-1 and TRBJ2-3; no firm D call. The V gene lost 3 bases and the J gene lost 2 bases, with 3 bases spanning the gap. The germline V gene encodes CDR1 DFQATT and CDR2 SNEGSKA (reference sequence). The CDR3 consists of 11 residues. The CDR3 DNA follows: TGCAGTGCTAGGGTCACAGATACGCAGTATTTT. Translated, it gives CSARVTDTQYF.

This clonotype came up a few times. The V gene is TRBV10-3, the J gene TRBJ2-1; tentatively, D is TRBD2 (5 bases). The germline V gene encodes CDR1 ENHRY and CDR2 SYGVKD. With 6 bases removed from V and 5 bases from J, the gap between germline ends came to 14 bases. The CDR3 totals 14 residues. DNA for the CDR3: TGTGCCATCAGCGAGGGTTTGGGAAACAATGAGCAGTTCTTC. It translates to CAISEGLGNNEQFF.

This chain links TRBV6-6 with TRBJ1-2; D might be TRBD1 (5 bases). From germline, CDR1 is MNHNY and CDR2 SVGAGI (reference sequence). V was trimmed by 7 bases and J by 6 bases, leaving 18 bases between them. CDR3 length: 14 amino acids. The CDR3, as DNA: TGTGCCAGCACCCCCCTAGGCAGGGCACATGGCTACACCTTC. Protein sequence: CASTPLGRAHGYTF.